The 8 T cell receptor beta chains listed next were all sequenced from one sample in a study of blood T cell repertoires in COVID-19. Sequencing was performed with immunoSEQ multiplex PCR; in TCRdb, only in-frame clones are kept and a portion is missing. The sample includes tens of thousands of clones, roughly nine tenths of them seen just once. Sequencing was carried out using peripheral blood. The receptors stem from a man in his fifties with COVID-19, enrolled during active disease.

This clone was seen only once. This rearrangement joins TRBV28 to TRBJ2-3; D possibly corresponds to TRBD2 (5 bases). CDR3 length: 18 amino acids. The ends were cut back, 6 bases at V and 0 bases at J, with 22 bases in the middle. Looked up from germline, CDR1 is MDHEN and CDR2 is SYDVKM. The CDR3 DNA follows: TGTGCCAGCAGCCTCGGACTCCGTAGTTCTTATAGCACAGATACGCAGTATTTT. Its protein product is CASSLGLRSSYSTDTQYF.

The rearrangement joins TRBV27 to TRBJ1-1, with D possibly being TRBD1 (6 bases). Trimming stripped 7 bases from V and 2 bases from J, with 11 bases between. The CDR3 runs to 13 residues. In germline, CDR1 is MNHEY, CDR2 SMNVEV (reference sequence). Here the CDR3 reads CASTPQGNTEAFF. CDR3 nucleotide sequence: TGTGCCAGCACCCCACAGGGCAACACTGAAGCTTTCTTT.

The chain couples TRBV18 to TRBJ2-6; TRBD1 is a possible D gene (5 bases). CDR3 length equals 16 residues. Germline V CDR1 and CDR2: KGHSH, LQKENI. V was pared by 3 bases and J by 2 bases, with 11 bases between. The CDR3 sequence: CASSPRKGPGANVLTF. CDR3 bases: TGTGCCAGCTCACCTCGGAAGGGGCCTGGGGCCAACGTCCTGACTTTC.

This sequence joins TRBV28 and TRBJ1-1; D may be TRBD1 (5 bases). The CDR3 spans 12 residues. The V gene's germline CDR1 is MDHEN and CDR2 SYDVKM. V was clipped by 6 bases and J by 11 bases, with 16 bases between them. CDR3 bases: TGTGCCAGCAGGCCCGACAGTGCTGGGGCTTTCTTT. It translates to CASRPDSAGAFF.

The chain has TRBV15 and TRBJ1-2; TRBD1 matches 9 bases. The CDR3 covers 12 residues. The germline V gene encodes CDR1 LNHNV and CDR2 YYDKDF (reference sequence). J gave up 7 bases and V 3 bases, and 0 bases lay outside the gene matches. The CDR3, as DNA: TGTGCCACCAGCAGGGACAGGGGTGGCTACACCTTC. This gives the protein CATSRDRGGYTF.

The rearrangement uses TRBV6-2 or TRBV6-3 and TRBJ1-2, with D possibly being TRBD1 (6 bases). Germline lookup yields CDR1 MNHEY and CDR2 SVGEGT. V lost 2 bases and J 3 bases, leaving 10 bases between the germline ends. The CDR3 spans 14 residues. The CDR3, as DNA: TGTGCCAGCAGTTACGCGGACAGCTACTATGGCTACACCTTC. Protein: CASSYADSYYGYTF.

DNA for the CDR3: TGTGCCTGGCGGACAGGGTACACAGATACGCAGTATTTT. Amino acid sequence: CAWRTGYTDTQYF. The chain links TRBV30 to TRBJ2-3, with TRBD1 matching over 8 bases. This CDR3 is built from 13 residues. The ends lost 5 bases at V and 2 bases at J; junction bases unmatched: 3. Looked up from germline, CDR1 is GTSNPN and CDR2 is SVGIG (reference sequence).

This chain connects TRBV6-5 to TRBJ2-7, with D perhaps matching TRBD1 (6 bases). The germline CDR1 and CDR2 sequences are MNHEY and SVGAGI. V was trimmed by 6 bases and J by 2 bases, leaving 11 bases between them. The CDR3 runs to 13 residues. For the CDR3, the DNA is TGTGCCAGCAGGAGGACAGACCCCTACGAGCAGTACTTC. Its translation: CASRRTDPYEQYF.